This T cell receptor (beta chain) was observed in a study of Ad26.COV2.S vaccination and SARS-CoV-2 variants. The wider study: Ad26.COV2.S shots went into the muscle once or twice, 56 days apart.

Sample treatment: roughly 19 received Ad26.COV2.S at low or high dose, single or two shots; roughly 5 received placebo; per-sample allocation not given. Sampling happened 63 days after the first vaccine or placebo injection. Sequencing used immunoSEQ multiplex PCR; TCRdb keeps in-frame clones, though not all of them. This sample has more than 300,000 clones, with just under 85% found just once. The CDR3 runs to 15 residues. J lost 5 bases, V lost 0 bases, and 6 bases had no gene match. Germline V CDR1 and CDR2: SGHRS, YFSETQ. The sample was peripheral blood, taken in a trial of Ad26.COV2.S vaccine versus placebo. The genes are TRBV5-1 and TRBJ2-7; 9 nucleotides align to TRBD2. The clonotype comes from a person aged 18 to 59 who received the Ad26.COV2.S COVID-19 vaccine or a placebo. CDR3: CASSLEASGMDEQYF. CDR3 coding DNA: TGCGCCAGCAGCTTGGAAGCTAGCGGGATGGACGAGCAGTACTTC.